The 30 T cell receptor beta chains below all came from one sample that was sequenced in a study of T cell responses to AZD1222 COVID-19 vaccine. TCRdb's copy holds only in-frame clones and misses some; the assay was immunoSEQ multiplex PCR. The top ten clones hold 3.1% of a sample with roughly 140,000 clones, around 90% of them seen once. Here the sequenced sample was peripheral blood, taken 28 days after the second AZD1222 dose. The receptors derive from an adult who received the AZD1222 COVID-19 vaccine.

This clone was found once. V usage is TRBV5-1 and J usage is TRBJ2-7; D unresolved. The germline V and J ends were trimmed by 2 bases and 0 bases, with 9 bases remaining between them. Germline-derived CDR1 and CDR2 are SGHRS and YFSETQ. This CDR3 is 14 amino acids long. CDR3 DNA sequence: TGCGCCAGCAGCTTTTCTGGGGACTCCTACGAGCAGTACTTC. Amino acid sequence: CASSFSGDSYEQYF.

The gene calls are TRBV14 and TRBJ1-2, with a possible D match to TRBD1 (6 bases). The CDR3 runs 14 residues. CDR1 is SGHDN and CDR2 is FVKESK in the germline V gene. Trimming removed 7 bases at V and 4 bases at J, with 16 bases between. The CDR3 DNA reads as TGTGCCAGCACGACCAACAGGGTATTCTATGGCTACACCTTC. Its protein is CASTTNRVFYGYTF.

This sequence joins TRBV19 and TRBJ1-5, with 7 bases identical to TRBD1. This CDR3 has 16 amino acids. With V trimmed by 0 bases and J by 5 bases, 7 bases remained unmatched. Germline V CDR1 and CDR2: LNHDA, SQIVND (reference sequence). In nucleotides, the CDR3 is TGTGCCAGTAGTATAGATTCGGGACAGAGATATCAGCCCCAGCATTTT. It yields the protein CASSIDSGQRYQPQHF.

The chain employs TRBV10-3 and TRBJ1-4; TRBD1 matches 8 bases. With 0 bases clipped from V and 7 bases from J, the junction kept 4 bases outside the gene matches. The CDR3 length is 15 residues. The germline V gene has CDR1 ENHRY and CDR2 SYGVKD. CDR3 DNA sequence: TGTGCCATCAGTGAGTCGACAGGGGTTAGTGAAAAACTGTTTTTT. Its protein is CAISESTGVSEKLFF.

The rearrangement links TRBV7-2 to TRBJ1-2, with D possibly matching TRBD1 (6 bases). Germline V gene data show CDR1 as SGHTA and CDR2 as FQGNSA. The CDR3 totals 15 residues. The V end was cut by 3 bases, the J end by 3 bases, with 14 bases between. In DNA, the CDR3 is TGTGCCAGCAGCTTGACCGGGGGGCCTGACTATGGCTACACCTTC. Its translation is CASSLTGGPDYGYTF.

This clone was observed a single time. This chain links TRBV7-3 with TRBJ2-1; TRBD1 matches 9 bases. Germline CDR1 and CDR2: SGHTA and FQGTGA. The V gene end was trimmed by 5 bases and the J gene end by 7 bases; junction bases not matched to a gene: 6. The CDR3 spans 14 residues. The CDR3 reads CASSPGTGKNEQFF. The CDR3 DNA sequence: TGTGCCAGCAGCCCCGGGACAGGGAAGAATGAGCAGTTCTTC.

This clone was seen a handful of times. The CDR3 is CASSSAAVPYGYTF. The CDR3 coding sequence is TGTGCCAGCAGCTCAGCAGCGGTTCCTTATGGCTACACCTTC. The gene calls are TRBV27 and TRBJ1-2; D is ambiguous. V shed 6 bases and J shed 5 bases, with 16 bases lying between them. Germline V gene sequence: CDR1 MNHEY, CDR2 SMNVEV (reference sequence). CDR3 length: 14 residues.

This clone was found once. This chain links TRBV5-1 with TRBJ1-1; 9 bases match TRBD1. Germline CDR1 reads SGHRS; CDR2 reads YFSETQ. The CDR3 spans 15 residues. Unmatched junction bases numbered 8, after V lost 4 bases and J lost 4 bases. The CDR3 sequence: CASSNGDRAGTEAFF. The CDR3, as DNA: TGCGCCAGCAGCAACGGGGACAGGGCCGGCACTGAAGCTTTCTTT. The variable domain in full, with the rest retrieved from reference TRBV5-1 and TRBJ1-1, is KAGVTQTPRYLIKTRGQQVTLSCSPISGHRSVSWYQQTPGQGLQFLFEYFSETQRNKGNFPGRFSGRQFSNSRSEMNVSTLELGDSALYLCASSNGDRAGTEAFFGQGTRLTVV.

The rearrangement joins TRBV12-3 or TRBV12-4 to TRBJ1-5, with unresolved D. The CDR3 has 13 residues. Trimming stripped 3 bases from V and 9 bases from J, with 12 bases between. CDR3 in DNA: TGTGCCAGCAGTTTCTCGGCGTCGAGGCCCCAGCATTTT. Amino acids: CASSFSASRPQHF.

This clone was observed a handful of times. The chain links TRBV6-4 to TRBJ2-1; no definite D call. Germline assignment: CDR1 MRHNA and CDR2 SNTAGT. Trimming removed 6 bases from V and 4 bases from J, with 13 bases in between. The CDR3 spans 14 residues. The chain's CDR3 is CASRQNVGYNEQFF. In DNA form, the CDR3 reads TGTGCCAGCAGACAAAACGTGGGTTACAATGAGCAGTTCTTC.

The chain joins TRBV5-1 to TRBJ2-5; TRBD2 aligns across 15 bases. CDR1 SGHRS and CDR2 YFSETQ come from the germline V gene. V shed 4 bases, J shed 0 bases, and the junction held 1 base outside the gene matches. The CDR3 runs to 16 residues. The CDR3 spells CASSGLAGGYQETQYF. The CDR3 DNA sequence: TGCGCCAGCAGCGGACTAGCGGGAGGGTACCAAGAGACCCAGTACTTC.

The V gene is TRBV2, the J gene TRBJ2-5; a possible D gene is TRBD2 (6 bases). The CDR3 totals 15 residues. Germline V gives CDR1 SNHLY, CDR2 FYNNEI. The ends were cut back, 5 bases at V and 2 bases at J, with 15 bases in the middle. In DNA, the CDR3 is TGTGCCAGCAGTCCCCCAGCGCGGGGACAAGAGACCCAGTACTTC. As protein: CASSPPARGQETQYF.

This sequence joins TRBV19 and TRBJ1-4; D is unresolved. The V gene's germline CDR1 is LNHDA and CDR2 SQIVND (reference sequence). V was clipped by 2 bases and J by 8 bases, with 12 bases between them. This CDR3 region has 14 residues. As DNA, the CDR3 is TGTGCCAGTAGTATATCTGCCGGGAAGGAAAAACTGTTTTTT. Encoded protein: CASSISAGKEKLFF.

The chain is built from TRBV28 and TRBJ2-1; TRBD1 aligns across 10 bases. The CDR3 is made up of 16 amino acids. V shed 2 bases, J shed 4 bases, and the junction held 5 bases outside the gene matches. Germline V gene lookup returns CDR1 MDHEN and CDR2 SYDVKM. The CDR3 DNA follows: TGTGCCAGCAGTTTAGGTGGGACAGGGGCTTACAATGAGCAGTTCTTC. This translates into CASSLGGTGAYNEQFF. The full variable domain, its missing parts supplied by reference TRBV28 and TRBJ2-1, is DVKVTQSSRYLVKRTGEKVFLECVQDMDHENMFWYRQDPGLGLRLIYFSYDVKMKEKGDIPEGYSVSREKKERFSLILESASTNQTSMYLCASSLGGTGAYNEQFFGPGTRLTVL.

This chain connects TRBV19 to TRBJ1-4; 11 bases match TRBD1. V was pared by 4 bases and J by 4 bases, with 2 bases of the junction left unmatched. Germline-derived CDR1 and CDR2 are LNHDA and SQIVND (reference sequence). This CDR3 has 15 amino acids. The CDR3 DNA reads as TGTGCCAGTAGTACCGGGACAGGGGGTAATGAAAAACTGTTTTTT. It encodes CASSTGTGGNEKLFF.

The rearrangement joins TRBV28 to TRBJ1-1; D is ambiguous. The length of the CDR3 is 13 residues. The V gene's germline CDR1 is MDHEN and CDR2 SYDVKM. V was cut by 4 bases and J by 1 base, with 7 bases left in between. The CDR3 here is CASSSTWNTEAFF. The CDR3 DNA sequence: TGTGCCAGCAGTTCTACTTGGAACACTGAAGCTTTCTTT.

This chain links TRBV28 with TRBJ1-6, with D maybe TRBD1 (6 bases). Trimming took 8 bases from V and 9 from J, leaving 17 bases between them. Germline V gene sequence: CDR1 MDHEN, CDR2 SYDVKM. The CDR3 extends over 14 amino acids. The chain's CDR3 is CASSRGGSGSPLHF. CDR3 sequence (DNA): TGTGCCAGCTCGAGGGGGGGTAGTGGTTCACCCCTCCACTTT.

The chain uses TRBV9 and TRBJ2-5; D perhaps matches TRBD2 (6 bases). CDR3 length equals 16 residues. Trimming cost V 2 bases and J 5 bases, with 19 bases left between them. From germline, CDR1 is SGDLS and CDR2 YYNGEE. Here the CDR3 reads CASSVGRGLTGETQYF. The CDR3 region has the DNA TGTGCCAGCAGCGTGGGGCGGGGCCTAACCGGGGAGACCCAGTACTTC.

A single count supports this clone. This chain uses TRBV9 with TRBJ1-2, with 7 bases identical to TRBD1. With V trimmed by 0 bases and J by 6 bases, 8 bases remained unmatched. Germline V gene sequence: CDR1 SGDLS, CDR2 YYNGEE. There are 15 residues in the CDR3. The CDR3 protein is CASSVAPTGLDGYTF. The CDR3 nucleotides are TGTGCCAGCAGCGTAGCCCCGACAGGGCTCGATGGCTACACCTTC.

The V gene is TRBV5-1, the J gene TRBJ2-6; D might be TRBD2 (5 bases). From germline, CDR1 is SGHRS and CDR2 YFSETQ. This CDR3 spans 16 amino acids. Trimming took off 0 bases at V and 0 bases at J, with 7 bases between the two ends. CDR3 sequence: CASSLAEGSGANVLTF. Written as DNA, the CDR3 is TGCGCCAGCAGCTTGGCCGAGGGCTCTGGGGCCAACGTCCTGACTTTC.

The chain links TRBV5-5 to TRBJ2-5; possible D gene TRBD2, 5 bases. The CDR3 is made up of 13 amino acids. Per germline, CDR1 SGHKS and CDR2 YYEKEE (reference sequence). V was shortened by 4 bases and J by 5 bases, with 12 bases between the two germline ends. CDR3 sequence: CASSDRGKETQYF. As DNA, the CDR3 is TGTGCCAGCAGCGATAGAGGGAAGGAGACCCAGTACTTC.

This chain connects TRBV20-1 to TRBJ1-1; the D is unclear. CDR1 and CDR2 from the germline V gene are DFQATT and SNEGSKA (reference sequence). This CDR3 has 11 residues. V lost 7 bases, J lost 0 bases, and 6 bases lay in between. The CDR3 spells CSERVNTEAFF. In DNA, the CDR3 is TGCAGTGAGAGGGTGAACACTGAAGCTTTCTTT.

This chain links TRBV14 with TRBJ2-1; 12 positions match TRBD2. Germline V gene sequence: CDR1 SGHDN, CDR2 FVKESK. J lost 5 bases, V lost 4 bases, and 6 bases had no gene match. The CDR3 extends over 16 amino acids. The CDR3 here is CASSPRLAGDHNEQFF. The CDR3 nucleotides are TGTGCCAGCAGCCCCCGACTAGCGGGGGATCACAATGAGCAGTTCTTC.

The V gene is TRBV5-1, the J gene TRBJ2-3, with TRBD1 matching 10 bases. The CDR3 has 16 amino acids. The germline V gene has CDR1 SGHRS and CDR2 YFSETQ. The V segment lost 0 bases and the J segment 0 bases; nucleotides outside the gene matches: 1. CDR3 nucleotides: TGCGCCAGCAGCTTGGGACAGGGGGCTAGCACAGATACGCAGTATTTT. This translates into CASSLGQGASTDTQYF.

This clone was counted a single time. CDR3 in amino acids: CASRGVSNQPQHF. For the CDR3, the DNA is TGTGCCAGCAGGGGGGTCAGCAATCAGCCCCAGCATTTT. The chain has TRBV28 and TRBJ1-5; a weak D match, TRBD1 (5 bases). CDR1 MDHEN and CDR2 SYDVKM come from the germline V gene. CDR3 length: 13 residues. Trimming pared 6 bases from V and 1 base from J, leaving 7 bases between.

The J gene is TRBJ2-5, the V gene TRBV5-1; 8 bases map to TRBD1. There are 14 residues in the CDR3. From germline, CDR1 is SGHRS and CDR2 YFSETQ. V was pared by 0 bases and J by 5 bases, with 3 bases of the junction left unmatched. CDR3 sequence reads: CASSLGDRSETQYF. CDR3 DNA sequence: TGCGCCAGCAGCTTGGGGGACAGGTCGGAGACCCAGTACTTC.

This clone was seen more than once but under ten times. The chain uses TRBV5-1 and TRBJ2-2; 8 bases are a match to TRBD2. Trimming removed 4 bases from V and 1 base from J; junction bases left unmatched: 6. The germline V gene encodes CDR1 SGHRS and CDR2 YFSETQ. CDR3 length: 16 amino acids. DNA for the CDR3: TGCGCCAGCAGCCCCGGGGGGGGGTTGAACACCGGGGAGCTGTTTTTT. Protein product: CASSPGGGLNTGELFF.

V usage is TRBV6-5 and J usage is TRBJ2-2, with D possibly matching TRBD1 (5 bases). Germline CDR1 is MNHEY and CDR2 is SVGAGI. The V and J ends lost 6 bases and 6 bases respectively, with 11 bases between them. This CDR3 spans 13 amino acids. The CDR3 here is CASRTGAAGELFF. The DNA of the CDR3 is TGTGCCAGCAGGACTGGGGCCGCCGGGGAGCTGTTTTTT.

This sequence joins TRBV7-2 and TRBJ1-6; D may be TRBD1 (5 bases). The germline V gene has CDR1 SGHTA and CDR2 FQGNSA. This CDR3 region has 16 residues. Between the trimmed V and J ends, which lost 5 bases and 2 bases, there was a span of 13 bases. CDR3 bases: TGTGCCAGCAGCCCGAAAAGACAGACCTATAATTCACCCCTCCACTTT. It encodes CASSPKRQTYNSPLHF.

The chain couples TRBV5-5 to TRBJ1-5; the D gene is possibly TRBD1 (5 bases). The CDR3 runs to 13 residues. V lost 0 bases, J lost 9 bases, and 10 bases lay in between. Looked up from germline, CDR1 is SGHKS and CDR2 is YYEKEE (reference sequence). The CDR3 bases are TGTGCCAGCAGCTTGGAGGGGCCGATGCCCCAGCATTTT. Protein sequence: CASSLEGPMPQHF.